The clone carrying this TCR beta chain was found many times. Antigen unknown. The data were taken from a study of T cells after yellow fever vaccination. Study-wide results and caveats: Weaker overall was a secondary response that nonetheless peaked faster, on day 5 versus 15.

5'RACE template switching added a universal primer site and UMIs to TCR cDNA. Each CDR3 protein gets one entry after TCRdb re-called the 5' RACE reads with MiXCR. The table has under 150,000 distinct CDR3 sequences, 7.7% seen once; the top ten hold 0.73%. CDR1 is DFQATT, CDR2 SNEGSKA, per germline (reference sequence). There are 15 residues in the CDR3. V was cut by 6 bases and J by 0 bases, with 15 bases left in between. Here the sequenced sample was CD4+ T cells sorted from PBMCs, taken 5 days after the yellow fever booster vaccination. The chain couples TRBV20-1 to TRBJ2-4, with unresolved D. The origin of this receptor is a man younger than 45 who received the YFV17D yellow fever vaccine. The CDR3, as DNA: TGCAGTGCAGGCGCCCACCCTCTAGCCAAAAACATTCAGTACTTC. The encoded protein is CSAGAHPLAKNIQYF.